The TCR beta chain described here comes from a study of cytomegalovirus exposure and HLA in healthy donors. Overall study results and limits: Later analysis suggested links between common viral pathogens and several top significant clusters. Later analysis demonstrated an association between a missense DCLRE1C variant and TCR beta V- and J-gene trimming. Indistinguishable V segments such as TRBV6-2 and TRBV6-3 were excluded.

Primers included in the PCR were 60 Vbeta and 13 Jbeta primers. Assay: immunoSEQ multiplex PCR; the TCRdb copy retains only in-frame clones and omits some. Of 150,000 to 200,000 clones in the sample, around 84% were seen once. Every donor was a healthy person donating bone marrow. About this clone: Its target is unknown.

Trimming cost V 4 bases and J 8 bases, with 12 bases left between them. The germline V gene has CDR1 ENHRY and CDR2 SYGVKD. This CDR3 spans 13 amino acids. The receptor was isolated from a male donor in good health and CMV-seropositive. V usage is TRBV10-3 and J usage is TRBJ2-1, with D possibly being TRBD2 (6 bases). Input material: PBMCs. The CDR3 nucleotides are TGTGCCATCAGTGGCCGGGAGCAGGATGAGCAGTTCTTC. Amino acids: CAISGREQDEQFF.